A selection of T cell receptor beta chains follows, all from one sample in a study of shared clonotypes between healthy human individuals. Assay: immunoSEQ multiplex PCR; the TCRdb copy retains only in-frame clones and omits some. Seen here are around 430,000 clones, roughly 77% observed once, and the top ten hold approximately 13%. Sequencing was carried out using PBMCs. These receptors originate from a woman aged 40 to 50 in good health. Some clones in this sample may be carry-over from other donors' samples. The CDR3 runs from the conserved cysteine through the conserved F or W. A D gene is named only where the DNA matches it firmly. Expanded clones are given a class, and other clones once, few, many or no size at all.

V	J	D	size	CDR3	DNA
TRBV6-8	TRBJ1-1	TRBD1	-	CASSRDRGKTEAFF	TGTGCCAGCAGCCGAGACAGGGGAAAGACTGAAGCTTTCTTT
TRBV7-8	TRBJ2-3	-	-	CASSLDGATHTDTQYF	TGTGCCAGCAGCTTAGACGGCGCGACTCACACAGATACGCAGTATTTT
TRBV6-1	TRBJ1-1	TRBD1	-	CASSPGQGAGTEAFF	TGTGCCAGCAGTCCGGGACAGGGGGCAGGTACTGAAGCTTTCTTT
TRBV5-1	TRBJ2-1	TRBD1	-	CASSTGQGALLFF	TGCGCCAGCAGCACCGGACAGGGGGCGCTTCTGTTCTTC
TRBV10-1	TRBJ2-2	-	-	CASSAGLYTGELFF	TGCGCCAGCTCCGCGGGGTTATACACCGGGGAGCTGTTTTTT
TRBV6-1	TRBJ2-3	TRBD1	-	CASSGNRQGSDTQYF	TGTGCCAGCAGCGGCAACCGACAGGGAAGTGATACGCAGTATTTT
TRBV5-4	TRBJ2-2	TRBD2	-	CASSKTSGNTGELFF	TGTGCCAGCAGCAAGACTAGCGGAAACACCGGGGAGCTGTTTTTT
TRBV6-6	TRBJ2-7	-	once	CASSPAQGVYEQYF	TGTGCCAGCAGTCCGGCCCAAGGGGTCTACGAGCAGTACTTC
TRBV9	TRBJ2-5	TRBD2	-	CASSVDGTSGSETQYF	TGTGCCAGCAGCGTAGACGGGACTAGCGGGAGCGAGACCCAGTACTTC
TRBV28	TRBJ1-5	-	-	CASSPMAGNQPQHF	TGTGCCAGCAGCCCTATGGCAGGCAATCAGCCCCAGCATTTT
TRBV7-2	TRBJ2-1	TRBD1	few	CASSSLRGTGSSEQFF	TGTGCCAGCAGCTCCCTCCGGGGGACAGGGTCAAGTGAGCAGTTCTTC
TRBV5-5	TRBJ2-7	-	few	CASSLYGGEQYF	TGTGCCAGCAGCTTGTATGGGGGAGAGCAGTACTTC
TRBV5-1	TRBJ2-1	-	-	CASSLASHNEQFF	TGCGCCAGCAGCTTAGCGAGTCACAATGAGCAGTTCTTC
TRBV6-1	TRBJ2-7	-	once	CASSELGGNVKGEQYF	TGTGCCAGCAGTGAACTTGGCGGGAACGTGAAGGGGGAGCAGTACTTC
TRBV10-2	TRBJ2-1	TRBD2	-	CASSPGGAYNEQFF	TGCGCCAGCAGCCCGGGGGGGGCCTACAATGAGCAGTTCTTC
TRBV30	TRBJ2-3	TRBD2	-	CAWSVAGGSTDTQYF	TGTGCCTGGAGTGTCGCGGGGGGCAGCACAGATACGCAGTATTTT
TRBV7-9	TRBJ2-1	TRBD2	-	CASSPAASGTSYNEQFF	TGTGCCAGCAGCCCGGCGGCTAGCGGGACCTCCTACAATGAGCAGTTCTTC
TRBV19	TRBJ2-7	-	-	CASKGTVSSYEQYF	TGTGCCAGTAAAGGGACGGTGAGCTCCTACGAGCAGTACTTC
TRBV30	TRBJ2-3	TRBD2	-	CAWSPRPSGRYADTQYF	TGTGCCTGGAGCCCGCGCCCCAGCGGGAGGTATGCAGATACGCAGTATTTT
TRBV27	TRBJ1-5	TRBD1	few	CASTPGQINQPQHF	TGTGCCAGCACCCCGGGACAGATCAATCAGCCCCAGCATTTT
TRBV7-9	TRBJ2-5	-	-	CASSLATSGGQETQYF	TGTGCCAGCAGCTTAGCGACTTCCGGGGGCCAAGAGACCCAGTACTTC
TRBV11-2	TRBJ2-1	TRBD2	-	CASSLRASGVTYNEQFF	TGTGCCAGCAGCTTAAGGGCTAGCGGAGTCACCTACAATGAGCAGTTCTTC
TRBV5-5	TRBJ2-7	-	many	CASSLVLTNTYEQYF	TGTGCCAGCAGCTTGGTGTTAACAAATACCTACGAGCAGTACTTC
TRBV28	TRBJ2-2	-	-	CASRTPGVTGELFF	TGTGCCAGCAGAACCCCGGGAGTCACCGGGGAGCTGTTTTTT
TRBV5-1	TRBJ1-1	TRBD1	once	CASSLGGQSEAFF	TGCGCCAGCAGCTTGGGGGGACAGTCTGAAGCTTTCTTT
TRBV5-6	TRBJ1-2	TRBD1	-	CASSKTGRPQGYTF	TGTGCCAGCAGCAAGACAGGGCGCCCGCAGGGCTACACCTTC
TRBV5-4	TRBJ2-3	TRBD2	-	CASRNSGRATDTQYF	TGTGCCAGCAGAAATAGCGGGAGGGCCACAGATACGCAGTATTTT
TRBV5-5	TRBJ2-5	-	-	CASSLIRAAQETQYF	TGTGCCAGCAGCTTGATCCGAGCTGCACAAGAGACCCAGTACTTC